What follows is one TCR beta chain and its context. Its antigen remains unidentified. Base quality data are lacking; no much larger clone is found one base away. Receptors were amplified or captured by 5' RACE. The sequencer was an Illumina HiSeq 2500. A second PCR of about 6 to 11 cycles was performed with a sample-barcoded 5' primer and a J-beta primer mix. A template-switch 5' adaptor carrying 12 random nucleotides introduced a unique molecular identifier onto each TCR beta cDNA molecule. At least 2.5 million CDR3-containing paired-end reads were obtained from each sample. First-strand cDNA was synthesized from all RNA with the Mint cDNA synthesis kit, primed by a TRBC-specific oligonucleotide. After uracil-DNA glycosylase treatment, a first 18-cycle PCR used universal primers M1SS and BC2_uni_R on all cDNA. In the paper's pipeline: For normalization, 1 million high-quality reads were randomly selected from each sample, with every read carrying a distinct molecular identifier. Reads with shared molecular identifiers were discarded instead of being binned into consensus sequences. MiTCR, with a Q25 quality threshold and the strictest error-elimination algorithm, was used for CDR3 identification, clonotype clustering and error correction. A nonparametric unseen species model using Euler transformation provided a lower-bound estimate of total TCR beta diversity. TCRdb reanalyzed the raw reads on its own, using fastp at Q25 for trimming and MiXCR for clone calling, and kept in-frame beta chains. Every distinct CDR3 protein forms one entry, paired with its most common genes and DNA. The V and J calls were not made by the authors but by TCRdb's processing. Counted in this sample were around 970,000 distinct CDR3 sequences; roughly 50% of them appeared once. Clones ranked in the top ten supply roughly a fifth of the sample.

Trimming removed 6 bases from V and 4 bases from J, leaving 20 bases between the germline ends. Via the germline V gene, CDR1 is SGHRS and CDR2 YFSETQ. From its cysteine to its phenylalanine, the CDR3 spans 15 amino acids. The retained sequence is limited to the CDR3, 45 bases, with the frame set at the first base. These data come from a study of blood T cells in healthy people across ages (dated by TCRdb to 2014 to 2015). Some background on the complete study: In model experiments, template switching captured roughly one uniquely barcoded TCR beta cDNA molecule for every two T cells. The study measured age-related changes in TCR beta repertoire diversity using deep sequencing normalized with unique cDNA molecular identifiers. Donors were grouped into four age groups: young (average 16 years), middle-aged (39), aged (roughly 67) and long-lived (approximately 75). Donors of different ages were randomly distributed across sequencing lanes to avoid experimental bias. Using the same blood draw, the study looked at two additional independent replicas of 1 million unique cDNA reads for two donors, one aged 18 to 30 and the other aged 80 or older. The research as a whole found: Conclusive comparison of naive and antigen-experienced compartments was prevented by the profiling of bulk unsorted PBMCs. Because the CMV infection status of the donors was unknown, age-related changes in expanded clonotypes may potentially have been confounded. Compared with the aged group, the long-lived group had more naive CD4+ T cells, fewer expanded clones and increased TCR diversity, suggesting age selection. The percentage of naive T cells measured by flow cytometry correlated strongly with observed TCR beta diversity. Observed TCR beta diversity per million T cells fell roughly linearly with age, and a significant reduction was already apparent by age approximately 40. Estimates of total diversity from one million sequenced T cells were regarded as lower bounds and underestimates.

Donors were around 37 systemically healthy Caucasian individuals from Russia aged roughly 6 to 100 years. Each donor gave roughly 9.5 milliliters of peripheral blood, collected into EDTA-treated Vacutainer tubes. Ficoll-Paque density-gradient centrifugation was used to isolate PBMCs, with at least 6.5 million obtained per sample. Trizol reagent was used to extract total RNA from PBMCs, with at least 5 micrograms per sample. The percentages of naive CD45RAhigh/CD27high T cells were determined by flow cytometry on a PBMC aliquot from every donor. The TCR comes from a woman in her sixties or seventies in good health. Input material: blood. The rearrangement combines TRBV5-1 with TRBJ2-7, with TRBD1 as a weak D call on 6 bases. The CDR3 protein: CASKQGTNEPYEQYF. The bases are TGCGCCAGCAAACAAGGGACAAATGAACCTTACGAGCAGTACTTC.